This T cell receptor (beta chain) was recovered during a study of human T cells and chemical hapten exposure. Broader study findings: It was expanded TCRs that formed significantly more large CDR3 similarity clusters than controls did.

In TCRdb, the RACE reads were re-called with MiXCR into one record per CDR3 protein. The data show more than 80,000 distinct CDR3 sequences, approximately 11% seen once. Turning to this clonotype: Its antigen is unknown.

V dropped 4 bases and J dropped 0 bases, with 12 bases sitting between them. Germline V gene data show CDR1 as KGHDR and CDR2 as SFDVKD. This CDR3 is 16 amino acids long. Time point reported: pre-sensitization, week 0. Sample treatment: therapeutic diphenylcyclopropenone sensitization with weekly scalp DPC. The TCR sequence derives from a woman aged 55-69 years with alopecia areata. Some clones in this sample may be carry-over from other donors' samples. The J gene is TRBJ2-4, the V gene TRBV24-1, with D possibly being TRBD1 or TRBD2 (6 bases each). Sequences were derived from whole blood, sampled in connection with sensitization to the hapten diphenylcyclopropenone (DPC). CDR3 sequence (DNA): TGTGCCACCAGTGAAAGGGGGACTTTAGCCAAAAACATTCAGTACTTC. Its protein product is CATSERGTLAKNIQYF.